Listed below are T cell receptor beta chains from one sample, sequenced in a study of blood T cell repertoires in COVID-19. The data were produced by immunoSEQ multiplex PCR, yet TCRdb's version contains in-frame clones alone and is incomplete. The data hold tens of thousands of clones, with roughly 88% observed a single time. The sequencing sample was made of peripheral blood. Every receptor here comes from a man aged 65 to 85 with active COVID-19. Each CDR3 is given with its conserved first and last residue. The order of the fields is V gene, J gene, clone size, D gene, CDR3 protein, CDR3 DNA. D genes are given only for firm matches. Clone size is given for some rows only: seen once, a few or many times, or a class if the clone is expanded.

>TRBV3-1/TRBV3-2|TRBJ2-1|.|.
CASSQPSSSYNEQFF
TGTGCCAGCAGCCAACCGTCGAGCTCCTACAATGAGCAGTTCTTC
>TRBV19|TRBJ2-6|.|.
CASSMGGSGANVLTF
TGTGCCAGTAGTATGGGGGGCTCTGGGGCCAACGTCCTGACTTTC
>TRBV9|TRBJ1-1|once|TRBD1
CASSGLGQGVSEAFF
TGTGCCAGCAGCGGATTGGGACAGGGGGTTAGCGAAGCTTTCTTT
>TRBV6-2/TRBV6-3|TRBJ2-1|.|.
CASSRQGYEQFF
TGTGCCAGCAGTCGCCAGGGGTATGAGCAGTTCTTC
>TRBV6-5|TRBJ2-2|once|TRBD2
CAIGGSLTNTGELFF
TGTGCCATCGGGGGGAGTTTGACGAACACCGGGGAGCTGTTTTTT
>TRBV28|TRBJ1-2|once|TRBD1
CASSLDQGAKGRGYTF
TGTGCCAGCAGTTTAGACCAGGGGGCCAAAGGACGTGGCTACACCTTC
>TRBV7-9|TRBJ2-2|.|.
CASSLVANTGELFF
TGTGCCAGCAGCTTAGTCGCGAACACCGGGGAGCTGTTTTTT
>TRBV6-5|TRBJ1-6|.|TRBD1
CASSYQGGGSPLHF
TGTGCCAGCAGTTACCAGGGGGGAGGATCACCCCTCCACTTT
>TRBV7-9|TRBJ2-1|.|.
CASSFRTGSNEQFF
TGTGCCAGCAGCTTTCGGACGGGGAGCAATGAGCAGTTCTTC
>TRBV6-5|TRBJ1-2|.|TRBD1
CASRPGTGFGYTF
TGTGCCAGCAGACCCGGGACAGGGTTTGGCTACACCTTC
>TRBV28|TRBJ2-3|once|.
CASSLLTASTDTQYF
TGTGCCAGCAGTCTACTCACAGCTAGCACAGATACGCAGTATTTT
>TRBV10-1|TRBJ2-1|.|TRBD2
CASSGGRAHNEQFF
TGCGCCAGCAGTGGGGGGAGGGCCCACAATGAGCAGTTCTTC
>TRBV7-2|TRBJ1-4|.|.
CASSKQGATNEKLFF
TGTGCCAGCAGCAAACAGGGTGCAACTAATGAAAAACTGTTTTTT
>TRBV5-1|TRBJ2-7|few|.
CASSLAAGYEQYF
TGCGCCAGCAGCTTGGCGGCGGGCTACGAGCAGTACTTC
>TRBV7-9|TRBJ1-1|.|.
CASSLTENTEAFF
TGTGCCAGCAGCTTAACTGAAAACACTGAAGCTTTCTTT
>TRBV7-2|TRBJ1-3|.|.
CASSRTHGGNTIYF
TGTGCCAGCAGCCGGACACATGGGGGAAACACCATATATTTT
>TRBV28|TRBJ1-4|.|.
CASSSTVPNEKLFF
TGTGCCAGCAGTTCGACAGTGCCTAATGAAAAACTGTTTTTT
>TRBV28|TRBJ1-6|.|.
CASNMGGSPLHF
TGTGCCAGCAATATGGGCGGGTCACCCCTCCACTTT
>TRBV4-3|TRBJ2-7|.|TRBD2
CASSRGGNAAHMIYEQYF
TGCGCCAGCAGCCGGGGGGGGAATGCCGCACACATGATCTACGAGCAGTACTTC
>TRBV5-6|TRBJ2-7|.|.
CASSLGPRYEQYF
TGTGCCAGCAGCTTGGGGCCACGCTACGAGCAGTACTTC
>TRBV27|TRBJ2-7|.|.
CASSLLGVGYEQYF
TGTGCCAGCAGTCTCCTCGGGGTGGGCTACGAGCAGTACTTC
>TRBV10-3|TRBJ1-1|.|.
CAISDLRTGMNTEAFF
TGTGCCATCAGTGACCTACGGACGGGAATGAACACTGAAGCTTTCTTT
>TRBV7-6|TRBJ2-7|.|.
CASSSNYEQYF
TGTGCCAGCAGCTCCAACTACGAGCAGTACTTC
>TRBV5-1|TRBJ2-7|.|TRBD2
CASSLSRLSGVEQYF
TGCGCCAGCAGCTTGAGTCGCCTAAGCGGGGTCGAGCAGTACTTC
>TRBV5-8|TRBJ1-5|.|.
CASSRGQIYSNQPQHF
TGTGCCAGCAGCAGGGGACAAATATATAGCAATCAGCCCCAGCATTTT
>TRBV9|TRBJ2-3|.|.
CASSVGGGGRDTQYF
TGTGCCAGCAGCGTAGGAGGGGGGGGCAGAGATACGCAGTATTTT
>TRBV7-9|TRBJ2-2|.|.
CASSLNRNTGELFF
TGTGCCAGCAGCTTAAACAGGAACACCGGGGAGCTGTTTTTT
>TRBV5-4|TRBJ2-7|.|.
CASSAGLDRVGEQYF
TGTGCCAGCAGCGCGGGACTCGACAGGGTGGGGGAGCAGTACTTC
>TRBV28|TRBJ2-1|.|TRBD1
CASSLGQVNLGEQFF
TGTGCCAGCAGTTTAGGACAGGTAAATCTTGGTGAGCAGTTCTTC
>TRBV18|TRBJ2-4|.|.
CASSPLGQENIQYF
TGTGCCAGCTCACCATTGGGCCAAGAAAACATTCAGTACTTC
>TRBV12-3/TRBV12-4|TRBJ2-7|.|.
CASRPRQFREQYF
TGTGCCAGCAGACCTAGACAGTTTCGGGAGCAGTACTTC
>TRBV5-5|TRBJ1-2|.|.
CASRSAPTSGYGYTF
TGTGCCAGCAGATCGGCCCCCACTTCGGGCTATGGCTACACCTTC
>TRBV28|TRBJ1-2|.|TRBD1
CASSVTGQSGGYTF
TGTGCCAGCAGTGTAACGGGACAGTCAGGTGGCTACACCTTC
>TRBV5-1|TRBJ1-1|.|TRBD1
CASSQDRGLTEAFF
TGCGCCAGCAGCCAGGACAGGGGGCTAACTGAAGCTTTCTTT
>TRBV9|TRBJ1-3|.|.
CASSVYFTGTRGTIYF
TGTGCCAGCAGCGTCTATTTCACAGGGACCCGGGGCACCATATATTTT
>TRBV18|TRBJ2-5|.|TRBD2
CASSLGLARETQYF
TGTGCCAGCTCATTAGGACTAGCTCGAGAGACCCAGTACTTC
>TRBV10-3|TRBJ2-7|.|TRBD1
CAISEGGQGRYEQYF
TGTGCCATCAGTGAAGGGGGACAGGGGCGGTACGAGCAGTACTTC
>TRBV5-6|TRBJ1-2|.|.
CASSLWSYGYTF
TGTGCCAGCAGCTTGTGGAGCTATGGCTACACCTTC
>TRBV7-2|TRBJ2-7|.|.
CASSLVQEQYEQYF
TGTGCCAGCAGCTTAGTACAGGAGCAATACGAGCAGTACTTC
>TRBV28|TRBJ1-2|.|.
CASSLSGGQGGYTF
TGTGCCAGCAGTTTATCCGGGGGGCAAGGAGGCTACACCTTC
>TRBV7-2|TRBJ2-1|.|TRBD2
CASSLVPSGREFF
TGTGCCAGCAGCTTAGTTCCTAGCGGGAGGGAGTTCTTC
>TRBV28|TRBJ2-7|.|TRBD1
CASRRPPGTGYEQYF
TGTGCCAGCAGACGACCGCCCGGGACAGGCTACGAGCAGTACTTC
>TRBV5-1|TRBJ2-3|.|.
CASSVTGSTDTQYF
TGCGCCAGCAGCGTCACGGGTAGCACAGATACGCAGTATTTT
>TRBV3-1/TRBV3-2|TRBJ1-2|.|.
CASSQVFRAEYTF
TGTGCCAGCAGCCAAGTGTTCAGGGCGGAGTACACCTTC
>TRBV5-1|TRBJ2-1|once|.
CASSLVASYGNEQFF
TGCGCCAGCAGCTTGGTCGCTAGTTACGGGAATGAGCAGTTCTTC
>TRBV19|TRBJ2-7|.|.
CASSMAALAYEQYF
TGTGCCAGTAGTATGGCAGCCCTAGCCTACGAGCAGTACTTC
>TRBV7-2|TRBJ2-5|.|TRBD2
CASSLAPGGETQYF
TGTGCCAGCAGCTTAGCCCCGGGAGGAGAGACCCAGTACTTC
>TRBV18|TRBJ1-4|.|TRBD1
CASSRTGPNEKLFF
TGTGCCAGCTCAAGGACAGGTCCTAATGAAAAACTGTTTTTT
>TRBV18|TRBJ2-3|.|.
CASSPVWGGTDTQYF
TGTGCCAGCTCACCAGTTTGGGGGGGCACAGATACGCAGTATTTT
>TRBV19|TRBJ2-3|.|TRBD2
CASSPRTSEDTQYF
TGTGCCAGTAGTCCCCGGACTAGCGAAGATACGCAGTATTTT
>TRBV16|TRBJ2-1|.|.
CASSQSPGGYDEQFF
TGTGCCAGCAGCCAATCTCCCGGCGGGTACGATGAGCAGTTCTTC
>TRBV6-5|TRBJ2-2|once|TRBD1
CASSRQGAVAGELFF
TGTGCCAGCAGTCGCCAGGGGGCGGTCGCCGGGGAGCTGTTTTTT